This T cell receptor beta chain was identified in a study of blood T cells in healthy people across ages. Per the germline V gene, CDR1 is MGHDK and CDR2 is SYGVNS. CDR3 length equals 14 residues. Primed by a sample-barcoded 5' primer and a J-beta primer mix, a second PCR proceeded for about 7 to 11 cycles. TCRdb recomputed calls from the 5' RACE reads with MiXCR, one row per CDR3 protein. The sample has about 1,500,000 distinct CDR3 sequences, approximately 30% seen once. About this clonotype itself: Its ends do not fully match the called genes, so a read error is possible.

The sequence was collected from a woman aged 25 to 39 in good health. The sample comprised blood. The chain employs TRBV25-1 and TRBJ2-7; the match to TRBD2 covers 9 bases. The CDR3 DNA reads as TGTGTCAGCAGTGATGCGGGAGGGCCGGGCGAGCAGTACTTC. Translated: CVSSDAGGPGEQYF.